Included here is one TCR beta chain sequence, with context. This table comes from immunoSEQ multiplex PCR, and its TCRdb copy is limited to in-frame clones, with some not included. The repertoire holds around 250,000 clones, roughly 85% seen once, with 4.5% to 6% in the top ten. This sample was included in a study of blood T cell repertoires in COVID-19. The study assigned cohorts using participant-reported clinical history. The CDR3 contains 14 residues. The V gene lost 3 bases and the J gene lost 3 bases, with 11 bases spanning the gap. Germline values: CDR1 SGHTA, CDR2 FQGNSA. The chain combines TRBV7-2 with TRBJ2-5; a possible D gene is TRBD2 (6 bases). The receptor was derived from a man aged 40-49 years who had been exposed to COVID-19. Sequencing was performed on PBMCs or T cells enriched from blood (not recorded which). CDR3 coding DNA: TGTGCCAGCAGCTTGGGGGACTCTAAAGAGACCCAGTACTTC. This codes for CASSLGDSKETQYF.